This T cell receptor beta chain was identified in a study of beta chain features in type 1 diabetes. Findings of the study overall: TCRB CDR3s were moderately but significantly shorter in Type 1 diabetes patients in all four CD4+ subsets.

This clone was observed a handful of times. The antigen is not known. This CDR3 is 13 amino acids long. Germline loops: CDR1 SGHRS, CDR2 YFSETQ. Between the trimmed V and J ends, which lost 9 bases and 0 bases, there was a span of 12 bases. The study reverse transcribed the entire isolated RNA, so it sequenced expressed TCRB transcripts. The assay was immunoSEQ multiplex PCR, and TCRdb's table has in-frame clones only and misses some. The table includes about 160,000 clones, roughly 7.1% detected once. The sample was central memory CD4+ T cells from blood. The source is a woman between 40 and 50 years old with type 1 diabetes. The rearrangement uses TRBV5-1 and TRBJ1-1; no definite D call. CDR3: CATREGVNTEAFF. The CDR3 DNA reads TGCGCCACCCGAGAGGGAGTGAACACTGAAGCTTTCTTT.